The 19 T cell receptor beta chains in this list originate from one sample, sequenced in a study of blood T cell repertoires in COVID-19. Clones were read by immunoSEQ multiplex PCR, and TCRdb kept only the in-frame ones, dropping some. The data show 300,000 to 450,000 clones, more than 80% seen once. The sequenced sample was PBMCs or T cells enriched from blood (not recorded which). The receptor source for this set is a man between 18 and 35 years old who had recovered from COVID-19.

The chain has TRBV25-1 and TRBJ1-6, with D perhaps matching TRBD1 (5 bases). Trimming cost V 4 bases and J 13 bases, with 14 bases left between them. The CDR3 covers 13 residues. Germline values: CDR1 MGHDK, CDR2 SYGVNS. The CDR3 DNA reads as TGTGCCAGCAGTGGGGCAGGGTCTCCCCCCCTCCACTTT. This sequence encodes CASSGAGSPPLHF.

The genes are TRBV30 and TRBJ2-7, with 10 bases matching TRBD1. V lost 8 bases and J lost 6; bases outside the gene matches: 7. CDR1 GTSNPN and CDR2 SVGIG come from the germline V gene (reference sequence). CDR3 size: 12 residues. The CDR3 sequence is CATGQGLGEQYF. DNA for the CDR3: TGTGCCACGGGACAGGGGCTGGGCGAGCAGTACTTC.

CDR3 DNA sequence: TGTGCCACCAGTGGTCCGCTAGCGGGCAGGGGCAATGAGCAGTTCTTC. Protein sequence: CATSGPLAGRGNEQFF. The genes are TRBV24-1 and TRBJ2-1, with TRBD2 matching over 8 bases. Germline CDR1 reads KGHDR; CDR2 reads SFDVKD. The CDR3 contains 16 residues. J gave up 6 bases and V 5 bases, and 11 bases lay outside the gene matches.

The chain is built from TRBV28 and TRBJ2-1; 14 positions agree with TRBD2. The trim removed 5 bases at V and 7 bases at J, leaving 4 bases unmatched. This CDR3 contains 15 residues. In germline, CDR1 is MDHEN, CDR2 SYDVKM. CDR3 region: CASSRTSGRWNEQFF. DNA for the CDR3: TGTGCCAGCAGTCGGACTAGCGGGAGGTGGAATGAGCAGTTCTTC.

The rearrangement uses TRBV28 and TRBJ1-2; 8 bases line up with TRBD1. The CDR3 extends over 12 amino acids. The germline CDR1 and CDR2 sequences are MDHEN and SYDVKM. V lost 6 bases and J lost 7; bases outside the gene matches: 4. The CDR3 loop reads CASRDRDVGYTF. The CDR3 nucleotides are TGTGCCAGCAGGGACAGGGATGTTGGCTACACCTTC.

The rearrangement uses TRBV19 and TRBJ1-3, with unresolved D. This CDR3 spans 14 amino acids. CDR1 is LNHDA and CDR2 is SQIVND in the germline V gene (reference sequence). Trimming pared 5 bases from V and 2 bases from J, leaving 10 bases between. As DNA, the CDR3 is TGTGCCAGTAGTCCTTCCACGGCTGGAAACACCATATATTTT. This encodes CASSPSTAGNTIYF. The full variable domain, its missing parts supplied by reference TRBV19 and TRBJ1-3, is DGGITQSPKYLFRKEGQNVTLSCEQNLNHDAMYWYRQDPGQGLRLIYYSQIVNDFQKGDIAEGYSVSREKKESFPLTVTSAQKNPTAFYLCASSPSTAGNTIYFGEGSWLTVV.

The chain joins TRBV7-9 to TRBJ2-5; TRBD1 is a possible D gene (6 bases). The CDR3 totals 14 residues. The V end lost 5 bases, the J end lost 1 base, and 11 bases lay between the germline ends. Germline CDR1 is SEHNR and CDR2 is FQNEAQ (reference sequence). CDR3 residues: CASSTRTVQETQYF. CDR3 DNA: TGTGCCAGCAGCACCCGGACAGTCCAAGAGACCCAGTACTTC. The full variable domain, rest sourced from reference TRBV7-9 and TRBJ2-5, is DTGVSQNPRHKITKRGQNVTFRCDPISEHNRLYWYRQTLGQGPEFLTYFQNEAQLEKSRLLSDRFSAERPKGSFSTLEIQRTEQGDSAMYLCASSTRTVQETQYFGPGTRLLVL.

This chain's CDR3 is CASSDWTVENEKLFF. The CDR3 nucleotides read TGTGCCAGCAGTGATTGGACAGTGGAAAATGAAAAACTGTTTTTT. The rearrangement uses TRBV25-1 and TRBJ1-4, with a possible D match to TRBD1 (6 bases). The CDR3 is 15 residues long. The V end lost 3 bases, the J end lost 5 bases, and 13 bases lay between the germline ends. Germline-derived CDR1 and CDR2 are MGHDK and SYGVNS.

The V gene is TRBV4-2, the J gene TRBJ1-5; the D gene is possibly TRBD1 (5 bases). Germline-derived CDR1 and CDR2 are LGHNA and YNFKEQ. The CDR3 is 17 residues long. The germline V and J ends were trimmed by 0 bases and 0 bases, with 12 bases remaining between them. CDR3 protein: CASSQDPGQGSNQPQHF. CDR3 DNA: TGTGCCAGCAGCCAAGATCCGGGCCAGGGTAGCAATCAGCCCCAGCATTTT.

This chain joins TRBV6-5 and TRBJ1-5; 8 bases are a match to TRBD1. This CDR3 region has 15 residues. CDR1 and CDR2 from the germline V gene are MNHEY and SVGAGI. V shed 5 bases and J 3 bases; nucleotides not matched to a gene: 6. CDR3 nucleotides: TGTGCCAGCAGTCTCGGACAGGGCCTCAATCAGCCCCAGCATTTT. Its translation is CASSLGQGLNQPQHF.

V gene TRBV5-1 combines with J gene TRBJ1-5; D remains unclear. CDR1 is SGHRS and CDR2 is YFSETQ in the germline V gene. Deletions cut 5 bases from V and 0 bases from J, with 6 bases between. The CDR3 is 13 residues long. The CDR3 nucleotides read TGCGCCAGCAGTAGTGGTAGCAATCAGCCCCAGCATTTT. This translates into CASSSGSNQPQHF.

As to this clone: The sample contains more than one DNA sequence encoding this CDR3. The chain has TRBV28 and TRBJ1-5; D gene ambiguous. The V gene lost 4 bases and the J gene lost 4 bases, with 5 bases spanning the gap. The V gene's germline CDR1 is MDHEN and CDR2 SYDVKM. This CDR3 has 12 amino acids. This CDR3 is CASSSRNQPQHF. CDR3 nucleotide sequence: TGTGCCAGCAGTTCTCGGAATCAGCCCCAGCATTTT.

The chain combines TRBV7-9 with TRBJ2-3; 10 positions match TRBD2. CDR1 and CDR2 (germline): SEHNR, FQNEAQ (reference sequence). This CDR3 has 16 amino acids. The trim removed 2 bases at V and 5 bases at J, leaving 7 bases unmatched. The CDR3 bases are TGTGCCAGCAGCTTATGGTCTAGCGGGGGTCTAGATACGCAGTATTTT. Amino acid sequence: CASSLWSSGGLDTQYF.

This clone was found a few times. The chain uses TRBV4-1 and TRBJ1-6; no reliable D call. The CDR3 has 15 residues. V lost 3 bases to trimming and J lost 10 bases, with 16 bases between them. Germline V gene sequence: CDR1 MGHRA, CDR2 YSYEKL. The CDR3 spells CASSQNAGVPSPLHF. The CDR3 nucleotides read TGCGCCAGCAGCCAGAATGCCGGGGTCCCGTCACCCCTCCACTTT.

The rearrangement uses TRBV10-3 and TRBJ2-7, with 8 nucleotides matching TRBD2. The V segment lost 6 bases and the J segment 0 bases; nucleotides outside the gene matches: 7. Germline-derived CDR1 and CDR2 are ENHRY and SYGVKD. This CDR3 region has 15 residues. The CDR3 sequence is CAIRVLADTSYEQYF. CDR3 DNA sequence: TGTGCCATCAGGGTACTAGCGGATACCTCCTACGAGCAGTACTTC.

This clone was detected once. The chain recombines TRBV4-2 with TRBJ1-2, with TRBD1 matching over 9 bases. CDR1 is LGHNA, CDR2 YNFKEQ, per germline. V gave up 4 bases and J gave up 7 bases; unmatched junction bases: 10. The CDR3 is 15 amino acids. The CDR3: CASSLLTGGFFGYTF. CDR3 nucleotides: TGTGCCAGCAGCCTCTTGACAGGGGGATTTTTTGGCTACACCTTC.

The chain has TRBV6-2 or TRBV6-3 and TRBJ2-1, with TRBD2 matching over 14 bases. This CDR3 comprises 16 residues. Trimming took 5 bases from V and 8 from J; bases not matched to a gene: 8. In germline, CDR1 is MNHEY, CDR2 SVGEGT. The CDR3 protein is CASSPHGTSGSYEQFF. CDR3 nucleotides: TGTGCCAGCAGTCCACACGGGACTAGCGGGAGCTATGAGCAGTTCTTC.

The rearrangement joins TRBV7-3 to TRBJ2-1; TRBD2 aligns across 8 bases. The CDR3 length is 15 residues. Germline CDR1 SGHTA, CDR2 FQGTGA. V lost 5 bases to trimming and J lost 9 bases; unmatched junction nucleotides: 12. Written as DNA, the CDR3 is TGTGCCAGCAGCCCCCGGGAGACTAGCGCGGGTGAGCAGTTCTTC. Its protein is CASSPRETSAGEQFF.

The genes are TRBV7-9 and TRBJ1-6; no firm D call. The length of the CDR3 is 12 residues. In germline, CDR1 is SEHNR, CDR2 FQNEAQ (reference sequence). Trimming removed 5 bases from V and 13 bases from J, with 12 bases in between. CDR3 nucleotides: TGTGCCAGCAGCCGGATCAGCGGGCCCCTCCACTTT. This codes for CASSRISGPLHF. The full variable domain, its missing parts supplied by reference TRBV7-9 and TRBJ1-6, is DTGVSQNPRHKITKRGQNVTFRCDPISEHNRLYWYRQTLGQGPEFLTYFQNEAQLEKSRLLSDRFSAERPKGSFSTLEIQRTEQGDSAMYLCASSRISGPLHFGNGTRLTVT.